A single sample is the source of the 3 T cell receptor beta chains below, sequenced in a study of T-cell memory formation after mild COVID-19. Via MiXCR, TCRdb re-called the 5' RACE reads, giving one row per CDR3 protein. In the table there are 190,000 or so distinct CDR3 sequences, around 30% of which are singletons. The sequenced material came from PBMCs or a T cell subset sorted from them (not recorded which). Source of these receptors: an adult woman who had mild COVID-19 (a few samples of this study predate the infection). Cell type and time point are not known.

The chain is built from TRBV5-1 and TRBJ1-1; a weak D match, TRBD1 (5 bases). Germline CDR1 SGHRS, CDR2 YFSETQ. Trimming pared 4 bases from V and 11 bases from J, leaving 18 bases between. The CDR3 totals 13 residues. DNA of the CDR3: TGCGCCAGCAGCAGGACGGGGGTTGGGGACGCTTTCTTT. Translating gives CASSRTGVGDAFF.

This clonotype was counted once. The rearrangement joins TRBV24-1 to TRBJ2-3, with 9 bases fitting TRBD2. The CDR3 covers 16 residues. V lost 4 bases and J lost 0; bases outside the gene matches: 4. The germline gives CDR1 KGHDR, CDR2 SFDVKD. CDR3 coding DNA: TGTGCCACCAGTGAGGCTAGCGGGGACAGCACAGATACGCAGTATTTT. Its translation is CATSEASGDSTDTQYF.

This clonotype has a handful of counts. The chain carries TRBV29-1 and TRBJ1-1; 9 nucleotides match TRBD1. The CDR3 is 12 residues long. Trimming cost V 6 bases and J 3 bases; bases outside gene matches: 2. CDR1 is SQVTM and CDR2 is ANQGSEA in the germline V gene. The CDR3 DNA sequence: TGCAGCGTCGGGACAGGGCACACTGAAGCTTTCTTT. This gives the protein CSVGTGHTEAFF.